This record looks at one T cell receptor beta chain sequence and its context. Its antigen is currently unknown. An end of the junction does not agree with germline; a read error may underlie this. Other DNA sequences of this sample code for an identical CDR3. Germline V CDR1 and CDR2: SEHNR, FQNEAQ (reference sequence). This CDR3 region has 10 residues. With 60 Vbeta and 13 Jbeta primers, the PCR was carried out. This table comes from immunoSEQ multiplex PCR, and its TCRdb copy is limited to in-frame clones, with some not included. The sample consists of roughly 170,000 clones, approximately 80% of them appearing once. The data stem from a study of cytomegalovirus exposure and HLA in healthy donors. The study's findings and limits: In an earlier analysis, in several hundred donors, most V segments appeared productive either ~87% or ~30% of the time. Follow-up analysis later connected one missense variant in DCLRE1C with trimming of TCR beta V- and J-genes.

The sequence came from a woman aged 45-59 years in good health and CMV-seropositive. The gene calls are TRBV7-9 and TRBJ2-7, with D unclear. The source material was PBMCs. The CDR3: CSSSPIEQYF. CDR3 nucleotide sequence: TGTTCCAGCAGCCCCATCGAGCAGTACTTC.